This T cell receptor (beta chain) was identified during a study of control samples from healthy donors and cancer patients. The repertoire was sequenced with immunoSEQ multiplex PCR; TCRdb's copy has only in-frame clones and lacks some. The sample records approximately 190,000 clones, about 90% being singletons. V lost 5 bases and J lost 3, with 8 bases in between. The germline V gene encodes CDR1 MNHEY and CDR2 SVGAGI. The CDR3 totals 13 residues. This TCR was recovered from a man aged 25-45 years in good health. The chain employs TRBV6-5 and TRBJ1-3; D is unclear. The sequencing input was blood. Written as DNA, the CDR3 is TGTGCCAGCAGTCCAAATTATGGAAACACCATATATTTT. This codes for CASSPNYGNTIYF.